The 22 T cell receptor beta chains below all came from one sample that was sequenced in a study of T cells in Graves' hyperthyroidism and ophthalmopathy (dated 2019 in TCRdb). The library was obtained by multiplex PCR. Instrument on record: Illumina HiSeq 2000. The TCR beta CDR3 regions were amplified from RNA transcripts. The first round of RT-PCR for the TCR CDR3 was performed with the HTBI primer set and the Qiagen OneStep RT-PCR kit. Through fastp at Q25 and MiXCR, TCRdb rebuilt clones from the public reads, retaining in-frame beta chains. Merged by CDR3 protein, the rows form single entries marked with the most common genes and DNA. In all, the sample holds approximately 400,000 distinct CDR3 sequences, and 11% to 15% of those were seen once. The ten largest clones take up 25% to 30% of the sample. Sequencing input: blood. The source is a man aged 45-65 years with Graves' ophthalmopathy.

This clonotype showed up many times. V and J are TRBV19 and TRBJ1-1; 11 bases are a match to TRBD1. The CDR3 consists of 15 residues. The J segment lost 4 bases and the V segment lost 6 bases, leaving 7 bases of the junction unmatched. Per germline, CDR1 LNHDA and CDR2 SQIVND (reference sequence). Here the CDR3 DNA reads TGTGCCAGTAGACCGGACAGGGGGCAGAGCACTGAAGCTTTCTTT. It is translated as CASRPDRGQSTEAFF.

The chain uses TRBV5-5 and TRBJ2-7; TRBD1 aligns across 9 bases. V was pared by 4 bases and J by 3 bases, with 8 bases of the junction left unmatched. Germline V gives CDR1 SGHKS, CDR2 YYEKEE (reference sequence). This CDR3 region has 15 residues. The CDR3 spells CASSRGQGRDYEQYF. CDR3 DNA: TGTGCCAGCAGCCGAGGACAGGGGAGAGACTACGAGCAGTACTTC.

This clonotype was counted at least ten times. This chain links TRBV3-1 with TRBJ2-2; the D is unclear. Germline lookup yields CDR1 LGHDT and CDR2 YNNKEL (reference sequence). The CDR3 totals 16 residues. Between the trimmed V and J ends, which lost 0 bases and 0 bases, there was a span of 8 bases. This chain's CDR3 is CASSQDGYSNTGELFF. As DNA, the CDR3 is TGTGCCAGCAGCCAAGACGGATACTCGAACACCGGGGAGCTGTTTTTT.

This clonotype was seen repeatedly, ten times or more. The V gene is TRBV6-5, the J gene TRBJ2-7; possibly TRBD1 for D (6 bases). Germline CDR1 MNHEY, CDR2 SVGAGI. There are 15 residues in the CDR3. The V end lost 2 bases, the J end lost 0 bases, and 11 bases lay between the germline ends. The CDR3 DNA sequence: TGTGCCAGCAGTTACGGACAGTTGAGCTCCTACGAGCAGTACTTC. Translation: CASSYGQLSSYEQYF.

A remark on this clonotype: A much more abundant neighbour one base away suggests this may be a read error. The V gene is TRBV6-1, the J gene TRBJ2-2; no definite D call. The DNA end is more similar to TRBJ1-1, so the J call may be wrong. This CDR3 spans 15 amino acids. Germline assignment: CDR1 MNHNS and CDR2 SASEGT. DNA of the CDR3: TGTGCCAGCAGTGAGGCTGCAGGACGGAATATAGGAGCTTTCTTT. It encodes CASSEAAGRNIGAFF.

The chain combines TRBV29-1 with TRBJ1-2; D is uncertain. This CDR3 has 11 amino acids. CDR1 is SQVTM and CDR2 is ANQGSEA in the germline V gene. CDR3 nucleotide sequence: TGCATCATGGGAGGGTCTGGTGGCTACACCTTC. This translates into CIMGGSGGYTF.

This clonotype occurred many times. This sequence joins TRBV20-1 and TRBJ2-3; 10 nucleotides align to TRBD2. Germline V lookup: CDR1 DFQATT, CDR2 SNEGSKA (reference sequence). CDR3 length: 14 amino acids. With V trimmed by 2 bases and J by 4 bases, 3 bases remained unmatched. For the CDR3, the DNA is TGCAGTGCTAGAACAGCGGGAGGGTCAGATACGCAGTATTTT. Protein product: CSARTAGGSDTQYF.

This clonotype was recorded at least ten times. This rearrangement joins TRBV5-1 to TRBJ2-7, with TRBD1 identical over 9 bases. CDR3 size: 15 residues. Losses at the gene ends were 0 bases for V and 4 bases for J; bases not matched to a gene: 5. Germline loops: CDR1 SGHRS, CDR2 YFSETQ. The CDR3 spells CASSLELGQGYEQYF. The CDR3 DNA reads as TGCGCCAGCAGCTTGGAATTGGGACAGGGTTACGAGCAGTACTTC. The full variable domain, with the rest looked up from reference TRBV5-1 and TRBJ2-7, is KAGVTQTPRYLIKTRGQQVTLSCSPISGHRSVSWYQQTPGQGLQFLFEYFSETQRNKGNFPGRFSGRQFSNSRSEMNVSTLELGDSALYLCASSLELGQGYEQYFGPGTRLTVT.

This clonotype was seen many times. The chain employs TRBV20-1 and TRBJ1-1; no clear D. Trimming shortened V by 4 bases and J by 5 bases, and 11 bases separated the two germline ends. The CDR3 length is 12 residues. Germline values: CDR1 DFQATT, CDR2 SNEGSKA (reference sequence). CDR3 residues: CSAMIGGTEAFF. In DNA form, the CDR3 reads TGCAGTGCTATGATCGGTGGAACTGAAGCTTTCTTT.

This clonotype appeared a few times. The CDR3 DNA sequence: TGTGCCAGCAGCTTGGACGGGGCCAAAAACATTCAGTACTTC. It specifies CASSLDGAKNIQYF. The chain links TRBV5-5 to TRBJ2-4; D call uncertain. The CDR3 runs to 14 residues. In germline, CDR1 is SGHKS, CDR2 YYEKEE (reference sequence). Trimming cost V 0 bases and J 1 base, with 5 bases left between them.

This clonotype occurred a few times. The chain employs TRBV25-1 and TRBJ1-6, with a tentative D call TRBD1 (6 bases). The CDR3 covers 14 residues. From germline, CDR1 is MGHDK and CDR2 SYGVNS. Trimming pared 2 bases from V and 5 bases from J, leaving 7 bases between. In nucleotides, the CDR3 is TGTGCCAGCAGTGAAGGACAGAATAATTCACCCCTCCACTTT. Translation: CASSEGQNNSPLHF.

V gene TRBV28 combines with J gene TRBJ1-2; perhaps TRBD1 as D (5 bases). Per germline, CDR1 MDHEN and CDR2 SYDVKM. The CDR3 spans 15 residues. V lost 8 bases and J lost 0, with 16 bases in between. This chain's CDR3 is CASEGPGTANYGYTF. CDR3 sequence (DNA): TGTGCCAGCGAAGGACCCGGGACGGCTAACTATGGCTACACCTTC.

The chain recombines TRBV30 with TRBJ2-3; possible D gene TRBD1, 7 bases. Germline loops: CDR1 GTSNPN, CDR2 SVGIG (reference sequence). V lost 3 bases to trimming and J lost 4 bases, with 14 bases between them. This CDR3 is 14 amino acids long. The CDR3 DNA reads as TGTGCCTGGAGCGGAGGAGGGGGCCCAGATACGCAGTATTTT. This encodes CAWSGGGGPDTQYF. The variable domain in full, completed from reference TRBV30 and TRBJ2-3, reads SQTIHQWPATLVQPVGSPLSLECTVEGTSNPNLYWYRQAAGRGLQLLFYSVGIGQISSEVPQNLSASRPQDRQFILSSKKLLLSDSGFYLCAWSGGGGPDTQYFGPGTRLTVL.

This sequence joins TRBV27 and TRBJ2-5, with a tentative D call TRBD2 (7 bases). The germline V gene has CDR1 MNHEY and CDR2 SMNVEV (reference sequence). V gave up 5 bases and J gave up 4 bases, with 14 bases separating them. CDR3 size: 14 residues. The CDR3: CASSRGGGRETQYF. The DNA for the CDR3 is TGTGCCAGCAGTAGAGGGGGGGGCCGAGAGACCCAGTACTTC.

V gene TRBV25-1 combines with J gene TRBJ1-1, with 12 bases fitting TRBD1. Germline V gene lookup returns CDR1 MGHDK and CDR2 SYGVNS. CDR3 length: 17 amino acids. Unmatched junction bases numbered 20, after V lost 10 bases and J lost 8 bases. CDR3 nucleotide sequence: TGTGCCATCCCGTCCGGGACAGGGGGCTTAACTGTTCAGGAAGCTTTCTTT. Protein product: CAIPSGTGGLTVQEAFF. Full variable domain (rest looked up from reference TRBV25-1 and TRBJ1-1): EADIYQTPRYLVIGTGKKITLECSQTMGHDKMYWYQQDPGMELHLIHYSYGVNSTEKGDLSSESTVSRIRTEHFPLTLESARPSHTSQYLCAIPSGTGGLTVQEAFFGQGTRLTVV.

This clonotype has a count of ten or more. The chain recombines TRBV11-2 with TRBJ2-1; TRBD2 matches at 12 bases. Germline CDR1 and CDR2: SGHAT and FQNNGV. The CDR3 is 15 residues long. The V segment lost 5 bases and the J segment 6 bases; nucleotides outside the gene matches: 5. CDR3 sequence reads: CASSRLAGEFNEQFF. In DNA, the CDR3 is TGTGCCAGCAGCCGACTAGCGGGAGAATTCAATGAGCAGTTCTTC.

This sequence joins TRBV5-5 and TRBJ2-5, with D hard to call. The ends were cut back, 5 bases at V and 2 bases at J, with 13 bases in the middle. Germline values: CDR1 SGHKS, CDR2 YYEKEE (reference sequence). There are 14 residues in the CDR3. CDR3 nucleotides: TGTGCCAGCAGACCTGTGGCGGTACAAGAGACCCAGTACTTC. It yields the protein CASRPVAVQETQYF.

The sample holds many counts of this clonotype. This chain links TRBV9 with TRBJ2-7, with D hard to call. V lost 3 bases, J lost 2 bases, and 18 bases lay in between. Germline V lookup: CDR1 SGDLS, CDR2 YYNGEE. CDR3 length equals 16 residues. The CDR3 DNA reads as TGTGCCAGCAGCGAGGGCCCAGAGACGGTCACCTACGAGCAGTACTTC. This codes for CASSEGPETVTYEQYF.

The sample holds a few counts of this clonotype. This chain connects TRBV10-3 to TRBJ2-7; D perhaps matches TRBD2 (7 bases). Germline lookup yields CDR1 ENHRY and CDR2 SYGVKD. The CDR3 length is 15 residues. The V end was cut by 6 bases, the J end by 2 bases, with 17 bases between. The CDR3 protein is CAIRDTGRAAYEQYF. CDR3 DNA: TGTGCCATCAGGGATACAGGGAGGGCGGCCTACGAGCAGTACTTC.

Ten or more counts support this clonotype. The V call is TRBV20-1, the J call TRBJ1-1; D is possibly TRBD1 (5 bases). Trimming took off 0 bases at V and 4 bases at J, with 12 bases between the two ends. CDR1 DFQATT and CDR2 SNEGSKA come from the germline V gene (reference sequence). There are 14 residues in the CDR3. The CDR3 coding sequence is TGCAGTGCTAGAGACCCGGGGCGGGCCACTGAAGCTTTCTTT. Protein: CSARDPGRATEAFF.

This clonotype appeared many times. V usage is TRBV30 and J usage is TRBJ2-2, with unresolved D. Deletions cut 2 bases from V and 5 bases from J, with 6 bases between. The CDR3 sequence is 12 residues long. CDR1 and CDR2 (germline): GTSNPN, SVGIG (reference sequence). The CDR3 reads CAWSLGTGELFF. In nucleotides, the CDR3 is TGTGCCTGGAGTTTGGGGACCGGGGAGCTGTTTTTT. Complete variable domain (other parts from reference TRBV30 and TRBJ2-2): SQTIHQWPATLVQPVGSPLSLECTVEGTSNPNLYWYRQAAGRGLQLLFYSVGIGQISSEVPQNLSASRPQDRQFILSSKKLLLSDSGFYLCAWSLGTGELFFGEGSRLTVL.

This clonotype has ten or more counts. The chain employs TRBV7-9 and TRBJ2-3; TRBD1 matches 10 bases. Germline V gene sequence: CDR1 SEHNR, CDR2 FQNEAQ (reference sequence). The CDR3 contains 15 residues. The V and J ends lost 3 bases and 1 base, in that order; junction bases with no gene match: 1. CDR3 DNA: TGTGCCAGCAGCTTTGGGACAGGGGGCACAGATACGCAGTATTTT. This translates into CASSFGTGGTDTQYF.